Listed below are T cell receptor beta chains from one sample, sequenced in a study of T cells in Graves' hyperthyroidism and ophthalmopathy. One entry per CDR3 protein results from TCRdb running MiXCR on the multiplex PCR reads. In the table there are approximately 400,000 distinct CDR3 sequences, over 13% of which are singletons. Sequencing was done on a sample of blood. These receptors were obtained from a man aged 45-65 years with Graves' ophthalmopathy. The conserved cysteine and the conserved F or W are not part of the CDR3 here. The order of the fields is J gene, V gene, CDR3 protein.

TRBJ2-7	TRBV12-3/TRBV12-4	ASSLQGVYEQY
TRBJ1-2	TRBV15	ATSRGDVSRDYGYT
TRBJ2-2	TRBV12-3/TRBV12-4	ASSLSQANTGELF
TRBJ2-5	TRBV3-1	ASSQRSYKETQY
TRBJ1-1	TRBV6-1	ASRGQGRGTEAF
TRBJ1-3	TRBV20-1	SARDLTDGNTIY
TRBJ2-1	TRBV10-3	AISGGTGNNEQF
TRBJ1-2	TRBV3-1	ASSQVPPRGQIYGYT
TRBJ2-7	TRBV20-1	SARGSGRAKYEQY
TRBJ2-7	TRBV18	ASSPQGTTGSEQY
TRBJ2-7	TRBV7-9	ASTPGGAYEQY
TRBJ2-7	TRBV7-8	ASSPEEREYRYEQY
TRBJ2-7	TRBV5-1	ASSLEQGLEQY
TRBJ2-2	TRBV2	ASRLLSGLNTGELF
TRBJ2-7	TRBV5-1	ASSENLSYEQY
TRBJ2-4	TRBV20-1	SALDSRVSQNIQY
TRBJ1-1	TRBV12-3/TRBV12-4	ATTPAGLNTEAF
TRBJ2-5	TRBV6-1	ASSLQGSSIQETQY
TRBJ2-1	TRBV5-1	ASSPGLAGVGDEQF
TRBJ1-1	TRBV10-1	ASSQGSTPF
TRBJ2-3	TRBV7-2	ASSASTDTQY
TRBJ1-1	TRBV19	ASSRGGFENTEAF
TRBJ2-1	TRBV19	ASSPQGAFEQF
TRBJ2-2	TRBV5-1	ASTLFGQGADTGELF
TRBJ2-1	TRBV29-1	SVHNLRQEQF
TRBJ1-2	TRBV30	AWTLPGAGAGYGYT
TRBJ1-3	TRBV5-1	ASSPEGGFYSGNTIY
TRBJ2-7	TRBV11-2	ASSKTGGNTITYEQY
TRBJ2-2	TRBV7-3	ASSLASGANTGELF
TRBJ2-7	TRBV5-1	ASSLDRGLEQY
TRBJ2-1	TRBV20-1	SIGQGASNEQF
TRBJ1-1	TRBV2	ASSEGSWGDTEAF
TRBJ1-2	TRBV6-1	ASSDSRYGYT
TRBJ2-1	TRBV11-3	ASTSPGGEQF
TRBJ2-1	TRBV2	ASSETGQGKF
TRBJ1-1	TRBV20-1	SARETGTANTEAF
TRBJ2-7	TRBV10-3	AISESRDSYEQY
TRBJ2-3	TRBV6-4	ASSDVAGVLTDTQY
TRBJ2-1	TRBV2	ASTLGGFGNEQF
TRBJ2-7	TRBV9	ASSVDGSSYEQY